Sequencing of this T cell receptor (beta chain) was carried out in a study of blood T cell repertoires in COVID-19. This table comes from immunoSEQ multiplex PCR, and its TCRdb copy is limited to in-frame clones, with some not included. The sample lists under 250,000 clones; roughly 82% were seen once. V was clipped by 2 bases and J by 1 base, with 8 bases between them. This CDR3 region has 14 residues. CDR1 and CDR2 from the germline V gene are SEHNR and FQNEAQ (reference sequence). This clonotype was obtained from a woman in her 70s with acute or convalescent COVID-19. Sequenced input: peripheral blood. V and J are TRBV7-9 and TRBJ1-1, with D uncertain. This chain's CDR3 is CASSLYGGNTEAFF. CDR3 bases: TGTGCCAGCAGCTTATACGGAGGGAACACTGAAGCTTTCTTT. The full variable domain, in which reference TRBV7-9 and TRBJ1-1 provide the parts outside the CDR3, is DTGVSQNPRHKITKRGQNVTFRCDPISEHNRLYWYRQTLGQGPEFLTYFQNEAQLEKSRLLSDRFSAERPKGSFSTLEIQRTEQGDSAMYLCASSLYGGNTEAFFGQGTRLTVV.